Listed below are T cell receptor beta chains from one sample, sequenced in a study of regulatory T cells in long-lasting Graves disease. TCRdb independently ran MiXCR on the multiplex PCR reads; one entry per CDR3 protein. The sample holds about half a million distinct CDR3 sequences, 22% seen once. Sequencing used peripheral blood mononuclear cells (PBMCs), obtained when the disease was refractory, from a patient treated with antithyroid drugs. The source is a female donor with Graves disease. Each CDR3 is given with its conserved first and last residue. The order of the fields is J gene, V gene, CDR3 protein.

>TRBJ1-6|TRBV3-1
CASSQDRDGVTLHF
>TRBJ1-6|TRBV20-1
CSARAVQGNGSPLHF
>TRBJ1-1|TRBV7-9
CASSLRSQEDTEAFF
>TRBJ1-5|TRBV28
CASSKAGVSNQPQHF
>TRBJ1-2|TRBV30
CAWSGEEYGYTF
>TRBJ2-7|TRBV7-2
CASSPAKTGYEQYF
>TRBJ2-5|TRBV3-1
CASSQDLSVEETQYF
>TRBJ1-4|TRBV6-2/TRBV6-3
CASSPQGEGEKLFF
>TRBJ1-2|TRBV28
CASSLPLGGSYGYTF
>TRBJ1-5|TRBV30
CAWSISGAGNQPQHF